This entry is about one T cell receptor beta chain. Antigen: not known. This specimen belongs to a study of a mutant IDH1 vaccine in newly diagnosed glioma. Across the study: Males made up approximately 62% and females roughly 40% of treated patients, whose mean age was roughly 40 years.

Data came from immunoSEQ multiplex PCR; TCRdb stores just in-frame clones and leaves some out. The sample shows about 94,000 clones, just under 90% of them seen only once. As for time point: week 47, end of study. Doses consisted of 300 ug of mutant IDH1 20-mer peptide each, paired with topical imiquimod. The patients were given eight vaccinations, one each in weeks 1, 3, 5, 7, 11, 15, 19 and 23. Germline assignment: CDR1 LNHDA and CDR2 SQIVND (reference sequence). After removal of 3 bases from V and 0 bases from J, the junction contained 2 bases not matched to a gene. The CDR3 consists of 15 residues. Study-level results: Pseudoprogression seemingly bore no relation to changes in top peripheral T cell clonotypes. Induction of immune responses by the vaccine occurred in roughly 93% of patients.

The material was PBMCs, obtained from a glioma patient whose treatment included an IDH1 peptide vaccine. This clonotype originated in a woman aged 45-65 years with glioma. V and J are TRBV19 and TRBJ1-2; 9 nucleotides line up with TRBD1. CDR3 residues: CASSIRDRANYGYTF. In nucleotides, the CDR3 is TGTGCCAGTAGTATCCGGGACAGGGCTAACTATGGCTACACCTTC.